This T cell receptor beta chain was found in a study of T cell repertoires in cytomegalovirus infection. Study in general: Selected CMV epitopes included recently identified HLA-C-restricted ones as well as well-studied HLA-B-restricted ones. Signatures in public TCR beta sequences pointed to both CMV infection and matching HLA type. General observations from the study: Carriers of CMV plus the relevant HLA were identified by cumulative public TCR beta family frequency. It was HLA-C-restricted CMV-specific TCR beta clonotypes that dominated the response ex vivo.

The CDR3 has 14 residues. From germline, CDR1 is MNHNS and CDR2 SASEGT. J gave up 4 bases and V 5 bases, and 5 bases lay outside the gene matches. In regard to this clonotype: As yet, its antigen is unknown.

One entry per CDR3 protein, called by TCRdb with MiXCR from the reads. The sample gives about 570,000 distinct CDR3 sequences, over 35% of which show up once; about half is in the top ten. The sample here was cultured PBMCs, taken from culture after CMV antigen stimulation. The rearrangement links TRBV6-1 to TRBJ1-2; 9 bases line up with TRBD1. This TCR derives from a human donor in good health (CMV status not recorded). Some clones in this sample may be carry-over from other donors' samples. As DNA, the CDR3 is TGTGCCAGCAGTCAAGACAGGGGGGTCTATGGCTACACCTTC. Translated: CASSQDRGVYGYTF.